This T cell receptor (beta chain) stems from a study of cytomegalovirus exposure and HLA in healthy donors. As concerns this clone: What it recognizes is unknown.

Overall study findings and caveats: Among TCR beta chains, those listed as cytomegalovirus-associated numbered about 160.

CDR1 is SGHDT, CDR2 YYEEEE, per germline. Trimming removed 1 base at V and 0 bases at J, with 6 bases between. This CDR3 region has 14 residues. Repertoires were generated with immunoSEQ multiplex PCR, while TCRdb's copy carries only in-frame clones and drops some. Altogether around 130,000 clones are present, approximately 91% being singletons, with the ten largest covering about 1.5%. V is TRBV5-6 and J is TRBJ2-3; D gene ambiguous. The sample taken for sequencing was PBMCs. This receptor was taken from a man under 40 in good health and CMV-seronegative. The chain's CDR3 is CASSLTRSTDTQYF. The CDR3 DNA reads TGTGCCAGCAGCTTGACACGTAGCACAGATACGCAGTATTTT.